This T cell receptor (beta chain) was recovered during a study of T cell repertoires in cytomegalovirus infection. Comment on this clonotype: Its antigen is not known.

Study findings and constraints: There were carriers of CMV plus the relevant HLA, and cumulative public TCR beta family frequency identified them.

TCRdb fed the reads into MiXCR, producing one record per CDR3 protein. The data hold approximately 500,000 distinct CDR3 sequences, with roughly a third observed a single time. Trimming removed 3 bases from V and 5 bases from J; junction bases left unmatched: 6. The CDR3 is made up of 14 amino acids. Germline loops: CDR1 SGHTA, CDR2 FQGNSA. The sequence was collected from a human donor in good health (CMV status not recorded). Some clones in this sample may be carry-over from other donors' samples. Sequencing was performed on cultured PBMCs, taken from culture after CMV antigen stimulation. This chain uses TRBV7-2 with TRBJ2-7; 8 bases agree with TRBD2. CDR3 DNA: TGTGCCAGCAGCTTCCAGCGGGAGACCCACGAGCAGTACTTC. Translating gives CASSFQRETHEQYF.